A selection of T cell receptor beta chains follows, all from one sample in a study of technical replicates of blood from a few donors. Assay: immunoSEQ multiplex PCR; the TCRdb copy retains only in-frame clones and omits some. Here the sample spans about 56,000 clones, around 93% being singletons. Sequencing input: PBMCs. Receptor source: a human donor in good health. Some clones in this sample may be carry-over from other donors' samples. The CDR3 runs from the conserved cysteine through the conserved F or W. The D gene is left open where the match is weak. Size values are once, few and many counts, or a class for expanded clones, and some rows have none.

TRBJ2-7 | TRBD2 | - | TRBV11-2 | CASRRLAGGSYEQYF | TGTGCCAGCAGGAGGCTAGCGGGAGGCTCCTACGAGCAGTACTTC
TRBJ1-2 | - | - | TRBV18 | CASSSGANYGYTF | TGTGCCAGCTCATCAGGGGCTAACTATGGCTACACCTTC
TRBJ2-5 | - | - | TRBV2 | CACTNTGMSQETQYF | TGTGCCTGCACTAACACAGGCATGAGCCAAGAGACCCAGTACTTC
TRBJ1-2 | - | once | TRBV2 | CASRAGPTSYGYTF | TGTGCCAGCAGGGCGGGACCGACGAGCTATGGCTACACCTTC
TRBJ2-3 | - | - | TRBV7-9 | CASSSHSPDTQYF | TGTGCCAGCAGCTCCCATAGCCCAGATACGCAGTATTTT
TRBJ1-6 | TRBD1 | many | TRBV6-5 | CASSYSGDRGSPLHF | TGTGCCAGCAGTTACTCCGGGGACAGGGGATCACCCCTCCACTTT
TRBJ1-4 | TRBD1 | - | TRBV7-9 | CASSLFLTGSNEKLFF | TGTGCCAGCAGCCTCTTCCTGACAGGGTCTAATGAAAAACTGTTTTTT
TRBJ1-2 | - | - | TRBV6-5 | CASSYSPNYGYTF | TGTGCCAGCAGTTACTCCCCAAACTATGGCTACACCTTC
TRBJ1-1 | - | - | TRBV29-1 | CSVEYTLNTEAFF | TGCAGCGTTGAGTACACCTTGAACACTGAAGCTTTCTTT
TRBJ2-7 | - | - | TRBV29-1 | CSAETESYEQYF | TGCAGCGCAGAAACAGAGAGCTACGAGCAGTACTTC
TRBJ2-7 | TRBD1 | - | TRBV29-1 | CSVGIQGPEQYF | TGCAGCGTTGGAATACAGGGGCCCGAGCAGTACTTC
TRBJ2-3 | - | once | TRBV6-5 | CASTKRGSSADTQYF | TGTGCCAGCACTAAACGGGGTTCCTCCGCAGATACGCAGTATTTT
TRBJ2-7 | - | - | TRBV27 | CASSPLGVEQYF | TGTGCCAGCAGTCCCTTAGGGGTGGAGCAGTACTTC
TRBJ1-1 | - | - | TRBV7-6 | CASSSTTGYDEAFF | TGTGCCAGCAGTTCCACTACAGGGTATGATGAAGCTTTCTTT